This T cell receptor beta chain was sequenced during a study of blood T cell repertoires in COVID-19. The wider study: The United States, Italy and Spain supplied acute and convalescent COVID-19 samples. Sample material is recorded as cDNA or gDNA derived from T cells, B-cell-depleted T cells, or PBMCs.

In its sample, this clone was seen a few times. Trimming removed 4 bases at V and 3 bases at J, with 22 bases between. Germline CDR1 and CDR2: SGHRS and YFSETQ. This CDR3 region has 17 residues. It was during active infection that Seattle patients were enrolled and then longitudinally followed. Authors' processing steps: Reference gene primer amplification gave nucleated cell count estimates. Only in-frame clones appear in the TCRdb table, and some are missing; sequencing was by immunoSEQ multiplex PCR. D and trimming were read from the DNA, whereas the V and J calls and clone size are those reported in that table. In the table there are about 410,000 clones, about 91% of which are singletons.

Sequenced: peripheral blood. This receptor was obtained from a woman in her thirties or forties with COVID-19, enrolled during active disease. V gene TRBV5-1 combines with J gene TRBJ2-5, with D possibly matching TRBD2 (5 bases). CDR3 DNA sequence: TGCGCCAGCAGCCTGGAGGACCGGGTTCGGGGAAAAGAGACCCAGTACTTC. Its translation: CASSLEDRVRGKETQYF.